These 9 T cell receptor beta chains share one sample of origin, sequenced in a study of OX40 agonist ivuxolimab in advanced cancers. TCRdb's table, derived via immunoSEQ multiplex PCR, lists solely in-frame clones and lacks some. The table lists approximately 80,000 clones, approximately 85% of them singletons, with roughly 3.4% in the top ten. This sample comprised CD4+ or CD8+ T cells sorted from blood, obtained in a trial of the OX40 agonist ivuxolimab. The receptors shown here come from an adult with an advanced solid tumor such as melanoma, head and neck, liver or kidney cancer.

The gene calls are TRBV10-1 and TRBJ2-2; the D is unclear. The CDR3 extends over 12 amino acids. Germline V gives CDR1 WNHNN, CDR2 SYGVQD (reference sequence). V was trimmed by 4 bases and J by 7 bases, leaving 7 bases between them. The CDR3 sequence: CASSAPVGELFF. The CDR3 DNA is TGCGCCAGCAGTGCCCCCGTCGGGGAGCTGTTTTTT.

This clone was found a few times. A read error may produce the germline difference seen at one junction end. Here the CDR3 DNA reads TGTGCCAGCAGCCTAGCCGCGGGGGGTCATGAGCAGTTCTTC. Protein sequence: CASSLAAGGHEQFF. V and J are TRBV7-2 and TRBJ2-1, with 8 bases aligning to TRBD2. Germline CDR1 SGHTA, CDR2 FQGNSA. The CDR3 length is 14 residues.

This clone was counted a single time. The chain recombines TRBV2 with TRBJ2-2, with TRBD1 identical over 7 bases. This CDR3 has 15 residues. J lost 1 base, V lost 4 bases, and 3 bases had no gene match. In germline, CDR1 is SNHLY, CDR2 FYNNEI. CDR3 residues: CASSARTGNTGELFF. The CDR3 coding sequence is TGTGCCAGCAGTGCCAGGACAGGGAACACCGGGGAGCTGTTTTTT.

V and J are TRBV4-1 and TRBJ2-1; 7 bases are a match to TRBD2. The CDR3 loop spans 14 amino acids. The germline V gene encodes CDR1 MGHRA and CDR2 YSYEKL. V trimming: 7 bases; J trimming: 0 bases; junction bases outside the gene matches: 3. CDR3 loop: CASKRDPSYNEQFF. CDR3 bases: TGCGCCAGCAAGCGGGACCCCTCCTACAATGAGCAGTTCTTC.

DNA for the CDR3: TGTGCCAGCAGCGTAGCCGGGGGGAATTACAATGAGCAGTTCTTC. Protein product: CASSVAGGNYNEQFF. V is TRBV9 and J is TRBJ2-1; TRBD2 aligns across 7 bases. CDR1 is SGDLS and CDR2 is YYNGEE in the germline V gene. CDR3 length equals 15 residues. The V and J ends lost 0 bases and 4 bases, in that order; junction bases with no gene match: 4.

The chain joins TRBV28 to TRBJ2-3; a possible D gene is TRBD2 (6 bases). The CDR3 contains 17 residues. CDR1 is MDHEN, CDR2 SYDVKM, per germline. The V end lost 5 bases, the J end lost 2 bases, and 20 bases lay between the germline ends. The CDR3 sequence is CASSPPVGGTTTDTQYF. The CDR3 bases are TGTGCCAGCAGTCCACCGGTGGGCGGGACGACCACAGATACGCAGTATTTT.

The V and J genes are TRBV5-5 and TRBJ2-7; D possibly uses TRBD1 or TRBD2 (5 bases each). This CDR3 has 14 amino acids. Per the germline V gene, CDR1 is SGHKS and CDR2 is YYEKEE (reference sequence). With 2 bases removed from V and 2 bases from J, the gap between germline ends came to 11 bases. CDR3 nucleotides: TGTGCCAGCAGCTTCCGGGACGGTCCCTACGAGCAGTACTTC. It yields the protein CASSFRDGPYEQYF. Complete variable domain (other parts from reference TRBV5-5 and TRBJ2-7): DAGVTQSPTHLIKTRGQQVTLRCSPISGHKSVSWYQQVLGQGPQFIFQYYEKEERGRGNFPDRFSARQFPNYSSELNVNALLLGDSALYLCASSFRDGPYEQYFGPGTRLTVT.

The chain combines TRBV7-2 with TRBJ1-4; D ambiguous. Trimming shortened V by 5 bases and J by 2 bases, and 15 bases separated the two germline ends. Germline V gene lookup returns CDR1 SGHTA and CDR2 FQGNSA. The CDR3 loop spans 16 amino acids. The CDR3 loop reads CASSLGGPGTNEKLFF. CDR3 DNA sequence: TGTGCCAGCAGCCTGGGCGGTCCTGGGACTAATGAAAAACTGTTTTTT.

This sequence joins TRBV10-3 and TRBJ1-1; D gene uncertain. Germline CDR1 is ENHRY and CDR2 is SYGVKD. V was clipped by 2 bases and J by 4 bases, with 11 bases between them. CDR3 length equals 14 residues. The CDR3 nucleotides read TGTGCCATCAGTGAGGTGGGTACAGCCACTGAAGCTTTCTTT. Translating it yields CAISEVGTATEAFF.